Presented here are 14 T cell receptor beta chains from one specimen sequenced in a study of shared clonotypes between healthy human individuals. TCRdb's table, derived via immunoSEQ multiplex PCR, lists solely in-frame clones and lacks some. The data hold about 1.1 million clones, with about 80% observed a single time. The sample consisted of memory CD4+ T cells from PBMCs. The subset was: CD45RA-negative fraction. The receptors come from a man aged 18 to 29 in good health. Some clones in this sample may be carry-over from other donors' samples.

The chain couples TRBV5-1 to TRBJ1-2; no firm D call. V dropped 0 bases and J dropped 5 bases, with 17 bases sitting between them. The CDR3 extends over 16 amino acids. Germline V gene sequence: CDR1 SGHRS, CDR2 YFSETQ. This chain's CDR3 is CASSLGQAGRAYGYTF. In nucleotides, the CDR3 is TGCGCCAGCAGCTTGGGTCAGGCCGGTCGTGCTTATGGCTACACCTTC.

V is TRBV18 and J is TRBJ2-3; 9 bases match TRBD2. V lost 0 bases and J lost 5; bases outside the gene matches: 3. The germline V gene encodes CDR1 KGHSH and CDR2 LQKENI. The CDR3 is 15 residues long. The CDR3 sequence: CASSPPSGREDTQYF. CDR3 DNA: TGTGCCAGCTCACCACCTAGCGGGAGAGAAGATACGCAGTATTTT.

The chain has TRBV11-3 and TRBJ2-2; D gene unclear. V lost 5 bases, J lost 8 bases, and 12 bases lay in between. The length of the CDR3 is 13 residues. CDR1 is SGHNT, CDR2 YENEEA, per germline. Written as DNA, the CDR3 is TGTGCCAGCAGCCCACACTTATCGGGGGAGCTGTTTTTT. Protein: CASSPHLSGELFF.

The chain couples TRBV28 to TRBJ1-5; the D is unclear. This CDR3 comprises 15 residues. Germline CDR1 MDHEN, CDR2 SYDVKM. With 6 bases removed from V and 0 bases from J, the gap between germline ends came to 12 bases. CDR3 in DNA: TGTGCCAGCAGGGGAACAGTTTATAGCAATCAGCCCCAGCATTTT. It is translated as CASRGTVYSNQPQHF. Combining the CDR3 with reference TRBV28 and TRBJ1-5 gives the whole variable domain DVKVTQSSRYLVKRTGEKVFLECVQDMDHENMFWYRQDPGLGLRLIYFSYDVKMKEKGDIPEGYSVSREKKERFSLILESASTNQTSMYLCASRGTVYSNQPQHFGDGTRLSIL.

CDR3 nucleotide sequence: TGTGCCAGCAGCTTCAAGGGGACTAGCGGGCAAGAGACCCAGTACTTC. Its protein product is CASSFKGTSGQETQYF. The chain links TRBV7-2 to TRBJ2-5; 12 nucleotides match TRBD2. Germline CDR1 is SGHTA and CDR2 is FQGNSA. This CDR3 has 16 residues. The J segment lost 2 bases and the V segment lost 3 bases, leaving 4 bases of the junction unmatched.

The rearrangement uses TRBV7-9 and TRBJ2-7; 8 bases are a match to TRBD1. After removal of 5 bases from V and 6 bases from J, the junction contained 9 bases not matched to a gene. Germline V gene data show CDR1 as SEHNR and CDR2 as FQNEAQ (reference sequence). CDR3 length: 14 amino acids. In nucleotides, the CDR3 is TGTGCCAGCAGCCCGACAGGGGTGGGCTCCGAGCAGTACTTC. This gives the protein CASSPTGVGSEQYF.

The J gene is TRBJ2-7, the V gene TRBV28; tentative D call: TRBD1 (6 bases). From germline, CDR1 is MDHEN and CDR2 SYDVKM. CDR3 length: 16 residues. Trimming took off 4 bases at V and 3 bases at J, with 19 bases between the two ends. The CDR3: CASSSPSWDTNYEQYF. DNA for the CDR3: TGTGCCAGCAGTTCCCCTTCCTGGGACACTAACTACGAGCAGTACTTC.

This clone was observed many times. The V and J genes are TRBV5-4 and TRBJ2-7, with TRBD2 as a possible D gene (5 bases). Germline CDR1 reads SGHNT; CDR2 reads YYREEE (reference sequence). V was shortened by 3 bases and J by 6 bases, with 16 bases between the two germline ends. This CDR3 contains 14 residues. This chain's CDR3 is CASSSTRTSSEQYF. The CDR3 nucleotides read TGTGCCAGCAGCTCGACAAGAACTAGTTCCGAGCAGTACTTC.

The chain couples TRBV18 to TRBJ1-5; D is ambiguous. V was clipped by 4 bases and J by 6 bases, with 16 bases between them. In germline, CDR1 is KGHSH, CDR2 LQKENI. The CDR3 is 15 residues long. The CDR3 spells CASSLNTPSSQPQHF. The CDR3, as DNA: TGTGCCAGCTCACTCAACACTCCTTCGAGTCAGCCCCAGCATTTT. Filled out from reference TRBV18 and TRBJ1-5, the complete variable domain reads NAGVMQNPRHLVRRRGQEARLRCSPMKGHSHVYWYRQLPEEGLKFMVYLQKENIIDESGMPKERFSAEFPKEGPSILRIQQVVRGDSAAYFCASSLNTPSSQPQHFGDGTRLSIL.

V usage is TRBV5-6 and J usage is TRBJ2-1; D not certain. CDR1 is SGHDT, CDR2 YYEEEE, per germline. CDR3 size: 14 residues. Trimming removed 0 bases from V and 6 bases from J, with 10 bases in between. The CDR3 nucleotides are TGTGCCAGCAGCTTGGCCCCGGCGGCCAATGAGCAGTTCTTC. Encoded protein: CASSLAPAANEQFF.

V and J are TRBV2 and TRBJ2-1; 11 bases are a match to TRBD1. This CDR3 region has 15 residues. Per germline, CDR1 SNHLY and CDR2 FYNNEI. V dropped 5 bases and J dropped 9; count of bases not matched to a gene: 9. For the CDR3, the DNA is TGTGCCAGCAGTTCCCGGGACAGGGGGTACGGTGAGCAGTTCTTC. The encoded protein is CASSSRDRGYGEQFF.

The V gene is TRBV19, the J gene TRBJ2-7; TRBD2 matches 12 bases. The germline V gene has CDR1 LNHDA and CDR2 SQIVND (reference sequence). This CDR3 has 14 amino acids. V lost 1 base and J lost 13; bases outside the gene matches: 8. CDR3 in DNA: TGTGCCAGTAGTATAGGCGGAACTAGCGGGAGGCGATACTTC. It encodes CASSIGGTSGRRYF.

CDR3 coding DNA: TGTGCCAGCAGCTTGCAGGGGACAAATCAGCCCCAGCATTTT. Translating gives CASSLQGTNQPQHF. This chain links TRBV5-7 with TRBJ1-5; tentatively, D is TRBD1 (6 bases). TRBV5-7 is an ORF; its function is uncertain. V was cut by 1 base and J by 4 bases, with 9 bases left in between. This CDR3 spans 14 amino acids.

V is TRBV7-2 and J is TRBJ2-6, with D perhaps matching TRBD2 (5 bases). Germline V CDR1 and CDR2: SGHTA, FQGNSA. CDR3 length: 13 residues. This CDR3 reads CAAGNSGANVLTF. CDR3 bases: TGTGCAGCCGGGAATTCTGGGGCCAACGTCCTGACTTTC.